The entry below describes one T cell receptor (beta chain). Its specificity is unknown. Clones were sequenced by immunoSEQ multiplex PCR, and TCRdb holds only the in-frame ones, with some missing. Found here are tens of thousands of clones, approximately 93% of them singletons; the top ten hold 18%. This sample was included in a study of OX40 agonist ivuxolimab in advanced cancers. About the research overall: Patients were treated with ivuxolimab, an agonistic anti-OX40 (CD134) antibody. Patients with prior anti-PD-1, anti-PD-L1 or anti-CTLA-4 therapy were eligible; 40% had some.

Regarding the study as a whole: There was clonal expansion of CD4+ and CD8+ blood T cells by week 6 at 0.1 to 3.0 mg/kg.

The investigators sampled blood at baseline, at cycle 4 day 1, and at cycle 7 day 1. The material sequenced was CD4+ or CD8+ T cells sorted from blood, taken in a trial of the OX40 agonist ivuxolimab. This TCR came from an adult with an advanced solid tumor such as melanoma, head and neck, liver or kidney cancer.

CDR3 region: CASSFFGGNYGYTF. The CDR3 DNA reads TGTGCCAGCAGCTTCTTCGGGGGGAACTATGGCTACACCTTC. This chain joins TRBV5-4 and TRBJ1-2, with D perhaps matching TRBD1 (5 bases). Germline V CDR1 and CDR2: SGHNT, YYREEE (reference sequence). The CDR3 is 14 residues long. With 2 bases removed from V and 2 bases from J, the gap between germline ends came to 10 bases.